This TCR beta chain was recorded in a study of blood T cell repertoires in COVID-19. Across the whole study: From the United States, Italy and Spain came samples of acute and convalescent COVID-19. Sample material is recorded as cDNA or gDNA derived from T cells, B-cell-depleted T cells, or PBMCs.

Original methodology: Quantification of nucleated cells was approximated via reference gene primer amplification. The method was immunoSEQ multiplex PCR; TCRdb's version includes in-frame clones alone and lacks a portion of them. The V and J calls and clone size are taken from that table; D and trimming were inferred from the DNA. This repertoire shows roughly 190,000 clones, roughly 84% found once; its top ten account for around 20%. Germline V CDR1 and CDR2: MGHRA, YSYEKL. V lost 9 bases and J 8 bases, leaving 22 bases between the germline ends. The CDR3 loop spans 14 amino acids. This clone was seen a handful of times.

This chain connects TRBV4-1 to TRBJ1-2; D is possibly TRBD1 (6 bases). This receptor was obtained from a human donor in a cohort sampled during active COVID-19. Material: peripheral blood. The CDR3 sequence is CASRQTGASFGYTF. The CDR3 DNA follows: TGCGCCAGTCGACAGACAGGCGCTAGTTTCGGCTACACCTTC.